The 3 T cell receptor beta chains below all came from one sample that was sequenced in a study of T cell repertoires in cytomegalovirus infection (dated by TCRdb to between 2017 and 2020). The sample's treatment or condition label, decoded: in vitro stimulation with specific CMV peptide epitopes to enrich CMV-specific T cells. This sample was sequenced with an Illumina HiSeq 1500. TCRdb reprocessed the public reads (quality trimming at Q25 with fastp, clone calling with MiXCR) and kept in-frame beta chains. Rows matching on CDR3 protein sequence are summarized as one entry with the most common DNA and genes. This sample comprises approximately 470,000 distinct CDR3 sequences, more than 40% of them detected only once. The ten largest clonotypes hold roughly two fifths of the sample. Their target antigens are unknown. Material: cultured PBMCs, obtained from culture after CMV antigen stimulation. The receptors stem from a human donor in good health (CMV status not recorded). Some clones in this sample may be carry-over from other donors' samples.

V and J are TRBV19 and TRBJ2-6; TRBD1 matches 9 bases. Germline V lookup: CDR1 LNHDA, CDR2 SQIVND (reference sequence). Trimming removed 3 bases from V and 3 bases from J; junction bases left unmatched: 6. The CDR3 loop spans 17 amino acids. CDR3: CASSMEQGAVGANVLTF. For the CDR3, the DNA is TGTGCCAGTAGTATGGAACAGGGGGCGGTTGGGGCCAACGTCCTGACTTTC.

This clonotype has only a few counts. CDR3 DNA: TGTGCCAGCAGTAAAGAGGCGCCCGGGGAGCTGTTTTTT. It encodes CASSKEAPGELFF. V gene TRBV12-3 or TRBV12-4 combines with J gene TRBJ2-2; D gene unclear. V lost 5 bases and J 6 bases, leaving 10 bases between the germline ends. CDR3 length equals 13 residues.

This clonotype was seen only a few times. The chain is built from TRBV28 and TRBJ1-6; 8 positions match TRBD1. This CDR3 has 15 amino acids. J lost 15 bases, V lost 5 bases, and 15 bases had no gene match. Looked up from germline, CDR1 is MDHEN and CDR2 is SYDVKM. DNA of the CDR3: TGTGCCAGCAGTCCCCCGGGGGGGACAGGTTGGAACCTCCACTTT. Its protein is CASSPPGGTGWNLHF.